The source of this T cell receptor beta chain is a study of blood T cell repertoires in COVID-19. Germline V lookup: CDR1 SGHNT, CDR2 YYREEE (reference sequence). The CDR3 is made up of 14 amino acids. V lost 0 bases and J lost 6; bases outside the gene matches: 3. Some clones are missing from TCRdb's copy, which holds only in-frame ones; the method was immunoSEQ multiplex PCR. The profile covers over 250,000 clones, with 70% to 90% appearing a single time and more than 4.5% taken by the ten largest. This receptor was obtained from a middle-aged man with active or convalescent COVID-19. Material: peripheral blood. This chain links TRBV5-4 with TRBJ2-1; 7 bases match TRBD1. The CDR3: CASSLGDSINEQFF. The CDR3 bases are TGTGCCAGCAGCTTGGGGGACAGCATCAATGAGCAGTTCTTC.